This T cell receptor beta chain was captured by sequencing in a study of identical twins (TCRdb year 2016). Background for the entire study: TCR alpha and beta repertoires from monozygotic twins, unrelated adults of various ages and cord blood were deep-sequenced to test whether fetal clonotypes persist. To rule out contamination, replicate twin experiments were performed at different times with different library preparation protocols.

Broad study findings and their caveats: Because the same donors could not be followed over many years, conclusions were based on cross-sectional statistical analysis. Zero-insertion analyses could be partly confounded by invariant T cells such as MAIT and iNKT, although diverse VJ usage argued against such confounding for most clonotypes. Fewer insertions were carried by abundant cord blood beta clonotypes, a similar but weaker trend appeared in young adult naive repertoires, and no such trend appeared in memory repertoires. Compared with coincidental sharing between unrelated individuals, out-of-frame TCR alpha sequences shared between twins showed an excess of sequences with low generation probability. Out-of-frame TCR alpha sharing in monozygotic twins was systematically underestimated by recombination models, whereas sharing between unrelated individuals was in agreement with the recombination models. The excess sharing between twins in beta out-of-frame sequences was weaker because fewer shared sequences reduced the signal-to-noise ratio.

Only healthy Caucasian donors were included. The twin cohort comprised three pairs of female monozygotic twins, all aged about 18 to 29 years. Positive isolation kits from Invitrogen were used to isolate CD4+ and CD8+ T cell populations. Libraries were constructed by 5' RACE. The reads were generated on an Illumina HiSeq 2000. A universal primer binding site was introduced by template switching, and a unique molecular identifier was present in the final cDNA, enabling accurate counting of TCR cDNA molecules. Specific primers in the conserved constant-segment region were used to synthesize first-strand cDNA for TCR alpha and beta chains. Each cDNA library was double barcoded, with a SMART-Mk sample barcode plus Illumina barcodes, to control for contamination. Two successive PCR steps introduced TruSeq adapter sequences along with Illumina sample barcodes. Sequencing of the TCR alpha and beta cDNA libraries was done on the Illumina HiSeq platform using custom primers. In the original analysis: MiGEC processed the raw reads to extract unique molecular identifiers, while MiXCR was used to determine the CDR3 positions. For each individual, recombination models were inferred using an EM algorithm with the repgenHMM and IGoR tools. Shared clonotype analysis was performed with the tcR package in R, normalizing sharing by the product of cloneset sizes. To study raw recombination free of thymic and clonal selection effects, out-of-frame nonproductive sequences were analyzed. TCRdb passed the public sequencing reads through fastp at Q25 and MiXCR, retaining productive beta sequences. A single entry per CDR3 protein holds the most common genes and DNA from its merged rows. In this record, the V and J calls reflect TCRdb's handling and not the investigators' own analysis. The sample data list around 490,000 distinct CDR3 sequences, and around 22% of these were observed just once. The ten largest clones take up around 0.47% of the sample.

Turning to this clonotype: It lacks a known antigen. Per-base qualities were not stored, and no clone one base away is much larger.

The germline V gene (reference sequence) sets CDR1 to DFQATT and CDR2 to SNEGSKA. V and J lose 3 bases and 3 bases, and a span of 12 bases separates them. The CDR3 sequence holds 13 residues, the cysteine and phenylalanine included. The kept DNA is CDR3 alone, 39 bases in frame from the first base. The same data also contributed to another study, on yellow fever vaccine responses in identical twins. Reported in the second study: The T cell response to vaccination in identical twins was reported by the authors to appear partly convergent and partly personalized. In the study, vaccine-responding T cell clones were precisely tracked in identical twins.

Source material: CD4+ T cells sorted from blood. Here the chain combines TRBV20-1 and TRBJ2-7, with the D gene too uncertain to name. The TCR comes from a woman aged 18-29 years in good health. The CDR3 region reads CSARGQTVYEQYF. The nucleotide sequence is given as TGCAGTGCTAGGGGTCAGACTGTCTACGAGCAGTACTTC.